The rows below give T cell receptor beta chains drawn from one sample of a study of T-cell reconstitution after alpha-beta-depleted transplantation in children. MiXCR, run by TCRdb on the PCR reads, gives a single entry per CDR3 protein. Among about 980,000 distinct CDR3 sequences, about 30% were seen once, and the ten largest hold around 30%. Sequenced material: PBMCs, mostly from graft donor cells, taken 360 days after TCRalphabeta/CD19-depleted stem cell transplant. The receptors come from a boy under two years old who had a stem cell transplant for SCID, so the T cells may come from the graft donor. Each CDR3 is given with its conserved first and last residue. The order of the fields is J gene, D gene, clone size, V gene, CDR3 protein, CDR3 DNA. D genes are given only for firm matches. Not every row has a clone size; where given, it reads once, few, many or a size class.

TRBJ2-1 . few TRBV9 CASSVGESPYNEQFF TGTGCCAGCAGCGTAGGCGAGAGTCCTTACAATGAGCAGTTCTTC
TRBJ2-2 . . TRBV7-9 CASRIGLKNTGELFF TGTGCCAGCAGGATCGGACTAAAGAACACCGGGGAGCTGTTTTTT
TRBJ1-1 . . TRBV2 CASTGRADTEAFF TGTGCCAGCACGGGGAGGGCCGACACTGAAGCTTTCTTT
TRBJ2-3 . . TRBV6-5 CASSYSAITDTQYF TGTGCCAGCAGTTACTCGGCCATCACAGATACGCAGTATTTT
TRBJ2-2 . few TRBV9 CASSVSGVGRRELFF TGTGCCAGCAGCGTATCGGGCGTGGGTAGGCGGGAGCTGTTTTTT
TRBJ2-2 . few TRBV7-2 CASSTRTAYYGELFF TGTGCCAGCAGCACGCGGACAGCCTACTACGGGGAGCTGTTTTTT
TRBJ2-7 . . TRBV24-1 CATSDQRESEQYF TGTGCCACCAGTGACCAAAGGGAGTCCGAGCAGTACTTC
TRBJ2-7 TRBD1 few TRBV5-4 CASSAGQGLSYEQYF TGTGCCAGCAGCGCGGGACAGGGGCTCTCCTACGAGCAGTACTTC
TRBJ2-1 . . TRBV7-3 CASSSRAGTNNEQFF TGTGCCAGCAGCTCCAGGGCAGGGACAAACAATGAGCAGTTCTTC
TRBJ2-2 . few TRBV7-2 CASSLVTGVFTGELFF TGTGCCAGCAGCTTAGTTACGGGGGTCTTCACCGGGGAGCTGTTTTTT
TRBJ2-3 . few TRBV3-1 CASRRSLGVSTDTQYF TGTGCCAGCAGGCGTTCGCTGGGTGTAAGCACAGATACGCAGTATTTT
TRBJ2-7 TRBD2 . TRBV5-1 CASSLVVAGGFEQYF TGCGCCAGCAGCTTGGTGGTAGCGGGGGGGTTTGAGCAGTACTTC
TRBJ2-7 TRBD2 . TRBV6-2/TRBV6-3 CASSSPTSTSGWRYEQYF TGTGCCAGCAGTTCACCCACCTCTACTAGCGGGTGGCGCTACGAGCAGTACTTC
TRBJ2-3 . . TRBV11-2 CASSLQPEISTDTQYF TGTGCCAGCAGCCTACAGCCTGAGATTAGCACAGATACGCAGTATTTT
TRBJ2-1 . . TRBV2 CASSEALWEQFF TGTGCCAGCAGTGAAGCTCTCTGGGAGCAGTTCTTC
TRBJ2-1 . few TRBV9 CASSVGVLVGFEQFF TGTGCCAGCAGCGTAGGGGTACTAGTCGGTTTTGAGCAGTTCTTC
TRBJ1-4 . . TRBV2 CASRDDRSNEKLFF TGTGCCAGCAGAGACGACAGAAGTAATGAAAAACTGTTTTTT
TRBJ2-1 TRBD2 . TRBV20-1 CSATPSGGASSYNEQFF TGCAGTGCTACCCCGAGCGGGGGGGCCTCGTCCTACAATGAGCAGTTCTTC
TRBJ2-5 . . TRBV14 CASSLRVGREETQYF TGTGCCAGCAGCCTCAGGGTCGGCAGGGAGGAGACCCAGTACTTC
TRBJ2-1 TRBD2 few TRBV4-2 CASSQEGLAGGARFF TGTGCCAGCAGCCAAGAAGGCCTAGCGGGGGGTGCCCGGTTCTTC
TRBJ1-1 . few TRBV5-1 CASRVLVNTEAFF TGCGCCAGCAGGGTACTGGTGAACACTGAAGCTTTCTTT
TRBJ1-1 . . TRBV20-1 CSARSIVMNTEAFF TGCAGTGCTAGGTCTATAGTAATGAACACTGAAGCTTTCTTT
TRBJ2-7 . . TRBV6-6 CASSYRAMNEQYF TGTGCCAGCAGTTACAGGGCGATGAACGAGCAGTACTTC
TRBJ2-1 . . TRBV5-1 CASSAKNQGIAGGRYNEQFF TGCGCCAGCAGCGCGAAAAACCAGGGAATCGCCGGGGGGCGGTACAATGAGCAGTTCTTC
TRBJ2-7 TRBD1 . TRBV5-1 CASSSTRLQGNFYEQYF TGCGCCAGCAGCTCTACCCGTCTACAGGGGAATTTCTACGAGCAGTACTTC
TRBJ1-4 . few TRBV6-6 CASLYAEKLFF TGTGCCAGCTTATATGCTGAAAAACTGTTTTTT
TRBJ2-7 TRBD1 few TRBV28 CASSLDRVDEQYF TGTGCCAGCAGCCTCGACAGGGTGGACGAGCAGTACTTC
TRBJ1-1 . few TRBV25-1 CASSETGSKNTEAFF TGTGCCAGCAGTGAGACGGGGTCCAAGAACACTGAAGCTTTCTTT
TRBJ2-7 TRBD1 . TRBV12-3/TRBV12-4 CASSLGRAGTAVPEQYF TGTGCCAGCAGTTTAGGTAGGGCCGGGACAGCGGTCCCCGAGCAGTACTTC
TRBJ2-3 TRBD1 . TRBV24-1 CATSVDRGSEQYF TGTGCCACCAGTGTAGACAGGGGGAGTGAGCAGTATTTT
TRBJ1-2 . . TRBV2 CASSREGLNYGYTF TGTGCCAGCAGTCGTGAGGGCCTAAACTATGGCTACACCTTC
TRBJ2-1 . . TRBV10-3 CAISPGGPSNEQFF TGTGCCATCTCCCCCGGGGGTCCCTCTAATGAGCAGTTCTTC
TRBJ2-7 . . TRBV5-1 CASSLVALCVGEQYF TGCGCCAGCAGCTTGGTGGCTCTTTGTGTAGGCGAGCAGTACTTC
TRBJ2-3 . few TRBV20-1 CSARDRRSPRTDTQYF TGCAGTGCTAGAGATCGAAGGAGCCCTCGCACAGATACGCAGTATTTT